This is a list of T cell receptor beta chains from one sample in a study of blood T cell repertoires in COVID-19. Generated by immunoSEQ multiplex PCR, the TCRdb table keeps only in-frame clones and is missing some. Here the sample spans 230,000 or so clones, 70% to 90% being singletons. Sequenced input: PBMCs or T cells enriched from blood (not recorded which). The receptors were gathered from a woman in her forties or fifties with acute COVID-19. Each CDR3 is given with its conserved first and last residue. Clone size appears in some rows only: once, few, many, or a class for an expanded clone.

>TRBV7-2|NA|TRBJ2-1
CASSLVDLQSYNEQFF
>TRBV30|NA|TRBJ2-1
CAWGGGGRSYNEQFF
>TRBV11-2|NA|TRBJ2-1
CASSSPHTGANYNEQFF
>TRBV6-5|NA|TRBJ2-5
CASSRDRGETQYF
>TRBV5-4|NA|TRBJ2-2
CASSNPTSGINTGELFF
>TRBV2|few|TRBJ2-3
CASTDEVQDTQYF
>TRBV7-2|NA|TRBJ1-5
CASSQGLQQPQHF
>TRBV3-1/TRBV3-2|NA|TRBJ2-4
CARHAPSSRDLAKNIQYF
>TRBV30|NA|TRBJ1-2
CAWSVLSRQATNYGYTF
>TRBV28|NA|TRBJ1-2
CASSLYSRHGYTF
>TRBV14|NA|TRBJ2-7
CASSPLRGYEQYF
>TRBV7-2|NA|TRBJ1-3
CASSFGSGNTIYF
>TRBV5-4|NA|TRBJ2-7
CASSLEWTRDEQYF
>TRBV4-2|NA|TRBJ2-1
CASSQEPGLAGVGEFF